The next 19 T cell receptor beta chains were all read from a single sample in a study of Ad26.COV2.S vaccination and SARS-CoV-2 variants. Clones were read by immunoSEQ multiplex PCR, and TCRdb kept only the in-frame ones, dropping some. The data hold roughly 400,000 clones, with roughly 90% observed a single time. Treatment denoted: some 20 received Ad26.COV2.S at low or high dose, single or two shots; about 5 received placebo; per-sample allocation not given. The samples date from day 63 after the first vaccine or placebo injection. The sample here was peripheral blood, taken in a trial of Ad26.COV2.S vaccine versus placebo. The receptors derive from a person between 18 and 59 years old who received the Ad26.COV2.S COVID-19 vaccine or a placebo.

This rearrangement joins TRBV13 to TRBJ2-1; D not resolved. The V gene's germline CDR1 is PRHDT and CDR2 FYEKMQ (reference sequence). V was trimmed by 5 bases and J by 4 bases, leaving 15 bases between them. This CDR3 is 15 amino acids long. CDR3 in amino acids: CASSPVGKRYNEQFF. CDR3 DNA: TGTGCCAGCAGCCCTGTGGGCAAGAGGTACAATGAGCAGTTCTTC.

V is TRBV4-3 and J is TRBJ2-1; TRBD2 aligns across 7 bases. The CDR3 length is 15 residues. With V trimmed by 0 bases and J by 6 bases, 5 bases remained unmatched. Germline V lookup: CDR1 LGHNA, CDR2 YSLEER. This CDR3 is CASSQEAGTSNEQFF. The DNA of the CDR3 is TGCGCCAGCAGCCAAGAAGCGGGGACGTCCAATGAGCAGTTCTTC.

The chain links TRBV4-3 to TRBJ2-1; D uncertain. Germline V CDR1 and CDR2: LGHNA, YSLEER. V was trimmed by 0 bases and J by 8 bases, leaving 8 bases between them. This CDR3 comprises 13 residues. The DNA of the CDR3 is TGCGCCAGCAGCCAAGATATCGGCGATGAGCAGTTCTTC. Translation gives CASSQDIGDEQFF.

The CDR3 here is CASSLVRVRGSGELFF. The DNA of the CDR3 is TGTGCCAGCAGCTTAGTAAGGGTGCGGGGTTCCGGGGAGCTGTTTTTT. The chain employs TRBV11-2 and TRBJ2-2, with D perhaps TRBD2 (6 bases). Looked up from germline, CDR1 is SGHAT and CDR2 is FQNNGV. The germline V and J ends were trimmed by 1 base and 6 bases, with 15 bases remaining between them. The CDR3 covers 16 residues.

V gene TRBV28 combines with J gene TRBJ1-2; 10 bases are shared with TRBD1. Germline V gene sequence: CDR1 MDHEN, CDR2 SYDVKM. Losses at the gene ends were 2 bases for V and 3 bases for J; bases not matched to a gene: 6. The CDR3 runs 16 residues. CDR3 coding DNA: TGTGCCAGCAGTTTAGGGGGGGGACAGGGGTACTATGGCTACACCTTC. It is translated as CASSLGGGQGYYGYTF.

This clone has a single count. The V gene is TRBV4-3, the J gene TRBJ2-7; the D call may be TRBD1 or TRBD2 (6 bases each). Looked up from germline, CDR1 is LGHNA and CDR2 is YSLEER. V lost 1 base, J lost 4 bases, and 17 bases lay in between. The CDR3 extends over 16 amino acids. CDR3 protein: CASSQAWRGAEYEQYF. In DNA form, the CDR3 reads TGCGCCAGCAGCCAAGCCTGGAGGGGGGCCGAATACGAGCAGTACTTC.

V is TRBV27 and J is TRBJ2-7, with a weak D call TRBD2 (6 bases). There are 15 residues in the CDR3. V shed 8 bases and J shed 7 bases, with 24 bases lying between them. Per germline, CDR1 MNHEY and CDR2 SMNVEV (reference sequence). The CDR3, as DNA: TGTGCCAGCCGAACGGGCGGGGCCTCCCCGGGAGAGCAGTACTTC. Its protein is CASRTGGASPGEQYF.

The chain combines TRBV7-6 with TRBJ1-3, with D unresolved. The germline V gene encodes CDR1 SGHVS and CDR2 FNYEAQ. With 4 bases removed from V and 0 bases from J, the gap between germline ends came to 10 bases. The CDR3 runs 15 residues. CDR3 nucleotides: TGTGCCAGCAGCTCGGACTTCAGCTCTGGAAACACCATATATTTT. This codes for CASSSDFSSGNTIYF.

CDR3: CASSLGQGGGPQHF. The CDR3 region has the DNA TGTGCCAGCAGCTTAGGACAGGGTGGAGGGCCCCAGCATTTT. The V and J genes are TRBV11-2 and TRBJ1-5; 7 nucleotides match TRBD1. The germline V gene encodes CDR1 SGHAT and CDR2 FQNNGV. The CDR3 length is 14 residues. The junction had 6 bases not matched to a gene; V was cut back by 1 base and J by 9 bases.

The J gene is TRBJ1-2, the V gene TRBV5-4; 7 bases fit TRBD1. V shed 4 bases and J 4 bases; nucleotides not matched to a gene: 7. CDR3 length equals 14 residues. Per germline, CDR1 SGHNT and CDR2 YYREEE (reference sequence). The CDR3, as DNA: TGTGCCAGCAGCGAAAGACAGGGCATCTATGGCTACACCTTC. It specifies CASSERQGIYGYTF.

The chain has TRBV29-1 and TRBJ1-1, with 9 positions matching TRBD1. Germline V gene lookup returns CDR1 SQVTM and CDR2 ANQGSEA. The V segment lost 4 bases and the J segment 2 bases; nucleotides outside the gene matches: 8. The CDR3 consists of 15 residues. This CDR3 reads CSVADRGGRNTEAFF. The CDR3 DNA reads TGCAGCGTTGCGGACAGGGGAGGGAGAAACACTGAAGCTTTCTTT.

The chain employs TRBV28 and TRBJ2-7; TRBD1 matches 8 bases. V lost 3 bases, J lost 1 base, and 14 bases stayed unmatched. There are 18 residues in the CDR3. From germline, CDR1 is MDHEN and CDR2 SYDVKM. CDR3 coding DNA: TGTGCCAGCAGTTTTCGGGGACAGGTCTCAAGAAGGTCCTACGAGCAGTACTTC. Translation: CASSFRGQVSRRSYEQYF.

The chain couples TRBV7-2 to TRBJ1-4; TRBD1 is a possible D gene (5 bases). This CDR3 spans 13 amino acids. From germline, CDR1 is SGHTA and CDR2 FQGNSA. Trimming removed 8 bases at V and 5 bases at J, with 12 bases between. The CDR3 DNA is TGTGCCAGCCGGGGCGGATCGAATGAAAAACTGTTTTTT. Translation: CASRGGSNEKLFF.

The V gene is TRBV30, the J gene TRBJ2-1; D tentatively reads TRBD1 or TRBD2 (5 bases each). This CDR3 region has 14 residues. CDR1 is GTSNPN, CDR2 SVGIG, per germline (reference sequence). V lost 1 base and J 2 bases, leaving 9 bases between the germline ends. CDR3 in amino acids: CAWSEGSPYNEQFF. Here the CDR3 DNA reads TGTGCCTGGAGTGAGGGGAGCCCCTACAATGAGCAGTTCTTC.

The chain carries TRBV19 and TRBJ2-5, with TRBD1 identical over 7 bases. Losses at the gene ends were 0 bases for V and 3 bases for J; bases not matched to a gene: 4. Germline V gene lookup returns CDR1 LNHDA and CDR2 SQIVND (reference sequence). The CDR3 covers 15 residues. The CDR3 nucleotides are TGTGCCAGTAGTATAGATGACAGGGTTGAAGAGACCCAGTACTTC. Protein sequence: CASSIDDRVEETQYF.

The V and J genes are TRBV19 and TRBJ2-5; 8 bases agree with TRBD2. The V and J ends lost 1 base and 2 bases, in that order; junction bases with no gene match: 3. Germline V CDR1 and CDR2: LNHDA, SQIVND (reference sequence). This CDR3 region has 15 residues. CDR3 loop: CASSIVERGQETQYF. CDR3 DNA sequence: TGTGCCAGTAGTATAGTGGAGCGGGGGCAAGAGACCCAGTACTTC.

The chain recombines TRBV15 with TRBJ1-1; possibly TRBD1 for D (5 bases). CDR1 is LNHNV and CDR2 is YYDKDF in the germline V gene (reference sequence). Trimming pared 2 bases from V and 1 base from J, leaving 14 bases between. This CDR3 region has 16 residues. CDR3 region: CATSRQFGTGNTEAFF. CDR3 coding DNA: TGTGCCACCAGCAGACAGTTTGGGACGGGGAACACTGAAGCTTTCTTT.

V and J are TRBV12-3 or TRBV12-4 and TRBJ1-1; D remains unclear. Trimming stripped 6 bases from V and 4 bases from J, with 9 bases between. This CDR3 has 12 residues. The CDR3: CASRLASTEAFF. Here the CDR3 DNA reads TGTGCCAGCAGGCTTGCAAGCACTGAAGCTTTCTTT.

This clone was seen just once. This chain uses TRBV4-1 with TRBJ1-5, with no clear D. This CDR3 spans 15 amino acids. Per the germline V gene, CDR1 is MGHRA and CDR2 is YSYEKL. V shed 4 bases and J shed 2 bases, with 12 bases lying between them. Here the CDR3 DNA reads TGCGCCAGCAGCCTGCAATTTTCAGGCAATCAGCCCCAGCATTTT. This translates into CASSLQFSGNQPQHF.